Below are 4 T cell receptor beta chains sequenced from a single sample in a study of T cell responses to AZD1222 COVID-19 vaccine. The repertoire was sequenced with immunoSEQ multiplex PCR; TCRdb's copy has only in-frame clones and lacks some. The sample holds roughly 130,000 clones, about 90% seen once. The starting material was peripheral blood, obtained on day 0 of AZD1222 vaccination. The origin of the receptors is an adult in good health.

The chain employs TRBV6-5 and TRBJ1-1, with D possibly being TRBD1 (6 bases). This CDR3 comprises 14 residues. From germline, CDR1 is MNHEY and CDR2 SVGAGI. V lost 5 bases to trimming and J lost 1 base, with 11 bases between them. The CDR3 DNA sequence: TGTGCCAGCAGTAACAGGGAAAAGAACACTGAAGCTTTCTTT. Its translation is CASSNREKNTEAFF.

This rearrangement joins TRBV9 to TRBJ1-5; 9 bases fit TRBD1. The CDR3 length is 14 residues. The J segment lost 7 bases and the V segment lost 5 bases, leaving 7 bases of the junction unmatched. Germline lookup yields CDR1 SGDLS and CDR2 YYNGEE. Here the CDR3 reads CASRDRGSVQPQHF. The CDR3 DNA follows: TGTGCCAGCAGGGACAGGGGTTCAGTGCAGCCCCAGCATTTT. Together with reference TRBV9 and TRBJ1-5, the CDR3 gives the full variable domain: DSGVTQTPKHLITATGQRVTLRCSPRSGDLSVYWYQQSLDQGLQFLIQYYNGEERAKGNILERFSAQQFPDLHSELNLSSLELGDSALYFCASRDRGSVQPQHFGDGTRLSIL.

This sequence joins TRBV11-3 and TRBJ1-1, with D maybe TRBD1 (6 bases). CDR1 and CDR2 from the germline V gene are SGHNT and YENEEA. V lost 1 base and J 6 bases, leaving 12 bases between the germline ends. The CDR3 has 14 amino acids. The CDR3 DNA follows: TGTGCCAGCAGCTTAGGAGGGGGGACCTCTGAAGCTTTCTTT. Translation: CASSLGGGTSEAFF.

The chain has TRBV19 and TRBJ2-2, with D perhaps given as TRBD1 or TRBD2 (5 bases each). Between the trimmed V and J ends, which lost 7 bases and 8 bases, there was a span of 23 bases. The CDR3 is 16 amino acids. Germline CDR1 is LNHDA and CDR2 is SQIVND (reference sequence). The CDR3 DNA follows: TGTGCCAGTAAGGAAATTCAGGGACCCCCGAAAGGGGAGCTGTTTTTT. Amino acids: CASKEIQGPPKGELFF.